This T cell receptor beta chain was documented in a study of early T cells in non-severe SARS-CoV-2 infection. Study context: With bulk RNA from unsorted whole blood as input, sequencing yielded unpaired chains.

In its sample, this clonotype was seen a few times. TCRdb used MiXCR to reprocess the 5' RACE reads, holding one entry per CDR3 protein. The sample holds over 60,000 distinct CDR3 sequences, roughly a tenth seen once. V was shortened by 4 bases and J by 7 bases, with 11 bases between the two germline ends. Germline CDR1 and CDR2: ENHRY and SYGVKD. This CDR3 is built from 13 residues. Sequencing was performed on whole blood. The gene calls are TRBV10-3 and TRBJ2-1; no clear D gene. The source is an adult who was a healthcare worker with PCR-confirmed SARS-CoV-2 infection or an uninfected control (not recorded which). Here the CDR3 reads CAISVTRANEQFF. Here the CDR3 DNA reads TGTGCCATCAGTGTTACGAGAGCGAATGAGCAGTTCTTC.